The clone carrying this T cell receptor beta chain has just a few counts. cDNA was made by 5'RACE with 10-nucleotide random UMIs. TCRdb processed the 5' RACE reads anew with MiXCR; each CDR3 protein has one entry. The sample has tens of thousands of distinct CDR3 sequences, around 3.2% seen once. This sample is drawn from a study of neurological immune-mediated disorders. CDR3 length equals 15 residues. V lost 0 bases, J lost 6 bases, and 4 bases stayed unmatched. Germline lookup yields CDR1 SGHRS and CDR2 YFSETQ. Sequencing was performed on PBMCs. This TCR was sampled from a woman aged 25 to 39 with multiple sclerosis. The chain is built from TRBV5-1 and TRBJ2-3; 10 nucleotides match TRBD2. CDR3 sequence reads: CASSLVSGRTDTQYF. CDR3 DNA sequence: TGCGCCAGCAGCTTGGTTAGCGGGAGGACTGATACGCAGTATTTT.